These 3 T cell receptor beta chains share one sample of origin, sequenced in a study of regulatory T cells in long-lasting Graves disease. Library construction for TCR beta used iRepertoire HTBI primers and Arm-PCR of CDR3 regions. TCRdb called the multiplex PCR reads again in MiXCR, with one record for every CDR3 protein. The table lists over 350,000 distinct CDR3 sequences, approximately 14% of them singletons. Noted time point: newly diagnosed GD, antithyroid drugs for less than 3 months. Preparation of the TCR library used RNA extracted from PBMCs. These data were also filed under a second study, of T cells in Graves' hyperthyroidism and ophthalmopathy.

The sample in question was peripheral blood mononuclear cells (PBMCs), obtained at new diagnosis, from a patient treated with antithyroid drugs. These receptors all stem from a woman aged 45-65 years with Graves disease.

V and J are TRBV27 and TRBJ2-7; TRBD1 matches 12 bases. After removal of 7 bases from V and 5 bases from J, the junction contained 3 bases not matched to a gene. The CDR3 consists of 13 residues. CDR1 MNHEY and CDR2 SMNVEV come from the germline V gene (reference sequence). CDR3 coding DNA: TGTGCCAGCATAGGGACAGGGGGCGACGAGCAGTACTTC. As protein: CASIGTGGDEQYF.

CDR3 region: CASSPYAGTGVEKLFF. The CDR3 nucleotides read TGTGCCAGCTCACCCTACGCTGGGACAGGAGTTGAAAAACTGTTTTTT. The chain combines TRBV18 with TRBJ1-4; 8 bases are shared with TRBD1. CDR3 size: 16 residues. Germline values: CDR1 KGHSH, CDR2 LQKENI. J gave up 7 bases and V 3 bases, and 10 bases lay outside the gene matches. The whole variable domain, filled in from reference TRBV18 and TRBJ1-4, reads NAGVMQNPRHLVRRRGQEARLRCSPMKGHSHVYWYRQLPEEGLKFMVYLQKENIIDESGMPKERFSAEFPKEGPSILRIQQVVRGDSAAYFCASSPYAGTGVEKLFFGSGTQLSVL.

This clonotype occurred a few times. The CDR3, as DNA: TGCGCCAGCAGCCAAGTTGACTCGGGAGACTATGGCTACACCTTC. Translation gives CASSQVDSGDYGYTF. The V and J genes are TRBV4-1 and TRBJ1-2; D gene ambiguous. This CDR3 comprises 15 residues. Trimming shortened V by 1 base and J by 3 bases, and 12 bases separated the two germline ends. In germline, CDR1 is MGHRA, CDR2 YSYEKL.